This T cell receptor beta chain stems from a study of vaccination effects on CD4 cells after COVID-19. As concerns this clone: Antigen: not known.

Trimming stripped 5 bases from V and 5 bases from J, with 6 bases between. Germline V gene sequence: CDR1 SNHLY, CDR2 FYNNEI. CDR3 length: 12 amino acids. Ahead of sequencing, the ViraFEST assay grew antigen-specific CD4+ T cells using viral peptide pools. Isolating CD4+ T cells followed more than eight days of culture. The study, taken as a whole, reports: Marked clonal contraction of both clone types appeared late after vaccination.

Generated by immunoSEQ multiplex PCR, the TCRdb table keeps only in-frame clones and is missing some. The data contain 50,000 to 75,000 clones, 80% to 90% of them seen just once; the ten biggest clones take up about 2.7%. This sequence originates from a human donor who received a COVID-19 vaccine. This chain joins TRBV2 and TRBJ2-2; no definite D call. Material: CD4+ T cells from PBMCs cultured with HCoV-229E spike peptides, obtained before COVID-19 vaccination. CDR3 coding DNA: TGTGCCAGCAGTTACGCTACCGGGGAGCTGTTTTTT. The encoded protein is CASSYATGELFF.